This T cell receptor beta chain was recovered during a study of cytomegalovirus exposure and HLA in healthy donors. Details on this clone: The antigen is not known.

The PCR was carried out with 60 Vbeta primers and 13 Jbeta primers. TCRdb keeps only in-frame clones here, not all; method: immunoSEQ multiplex PCR. Among roughly 190,000 clones listed, approximately 80% were seen once. CDR3 length equals 13 residues. CDR1 is MNHNY, CDR2 SVGAGI, per germline (reference sequence). V shed 10 bases, J shed 1 base, and the junction held 4 bases outside the gene matches. General study points: Researchers reported that three CMV-associated chains were confirmed in vitro as CMV antigen-specific. CMV serostatus was the sole immune exposure information available. Per a prior analysis, the majority of TCR beta V segments were productive roughly 87% or roughly 30% of the time. Follow-up analysis later connected one missense variant in DCLRE1C with trimming of TCR beta V- and J-genes.

This TCR derives from a woman aged 25-40 years in good health and CMV-seronegative. The chain combines TRBV6-6 with TRBJ2-4; TRBD1 agrees at 7 bases. The sample comprised PBMCs. CDR3 sequence (DNA): TGTGCCACACTACAGGGGGCCAAAAACATTCAGTACTTC. Its translation is CATLQGAKNIQYF.